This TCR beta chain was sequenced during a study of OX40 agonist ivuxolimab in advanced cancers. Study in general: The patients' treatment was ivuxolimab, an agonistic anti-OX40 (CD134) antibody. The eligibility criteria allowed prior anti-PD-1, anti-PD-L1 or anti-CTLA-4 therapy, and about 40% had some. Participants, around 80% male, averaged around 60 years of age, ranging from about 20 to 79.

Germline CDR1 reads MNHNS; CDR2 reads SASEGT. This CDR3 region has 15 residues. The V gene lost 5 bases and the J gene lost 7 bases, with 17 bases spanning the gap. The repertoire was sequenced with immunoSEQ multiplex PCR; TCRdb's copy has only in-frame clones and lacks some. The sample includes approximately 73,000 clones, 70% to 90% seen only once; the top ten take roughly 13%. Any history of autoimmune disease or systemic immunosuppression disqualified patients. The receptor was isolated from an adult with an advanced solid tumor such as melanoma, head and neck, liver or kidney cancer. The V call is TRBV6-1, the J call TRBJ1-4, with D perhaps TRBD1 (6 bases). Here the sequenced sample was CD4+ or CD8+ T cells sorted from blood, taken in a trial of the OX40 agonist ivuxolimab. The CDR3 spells CASSKPTGPLEKLFF. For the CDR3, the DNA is TGTGCCAGCAGTAAACCGACAGGCCCTCTTGAAAAACTGTTTTTT.